This passage covers 24 T cell receptor beta chains from one sample sequenced in a study of blood T cell repertoires in COVID-19 (dated by TCRdb to the early 2020s). The library was produced with the immunoSEQ multiplex PCR assay. Held by TCRdb, this immuneACCESS table contains in-frame sequences only and omits some clones. Under half of the omission traces to an unresolved V gene where checked; the cause of the rest is unknown. This sample holds about 110,000 clones; about three quarters were observed only once. Roughly 4% of the sample comes from the top ten. Source material: peripheral blood. Receptors originate from a human donor in a cohort sampled during active or convalescent COVID-19.

The CDR3 reads CASSVRPEAEQFF. CDR3 DNA sequence: TGTGCCAGCAGTGTTAGGCCGGAGGCTGAGCAGTTCTTC. The chain is built from TRBV2 and TRBJ2-1, with D possibly TRBD2 on 5 matching bases. The ends were cut back, 4 bases at V and 9 bases at J, with 13 bases in the middle. The CDR3 is 13 residues long. Germline values: CDR1 SNHLY, CDR2 FYNNEI.

The V gene is TRBV6-5, the J gene TRBJ1-3; the D gene is possibly TRBD1 (6 bases). From germline, CDR1 is MNHEY and CDR2 SVGAGI. Trimming left V 7 bases short and J 3 bases short, with 13 bases between. The CDR3 has 14 amino acids. Written as DNA, the CDR3 is TGTGCCAGCAAGCGGGGGGCATTTGGAAACACCATATATTTT. Its translation: CASKRGAFGNTIYF.

The sample holds a few counts of this clone. In DNA form, the CDR3 reads TGCGCCAGCAGCCGGGTGGGGCCAGTCCAAGAGACCCAGTACTTC. Protein product: CASSRVGPVQETQYF. V is TRBV5-1 and J is TRBJ2-5; weak D call: TRBD1 (5 bases). The CDR3 has 15 residues. Germline CDR1 and CDR2: SGHRS and YFSETQ. V was cut by 4 bases and J by 1 base, with 14 bases left in between.

The chain recombines TRBV6-1 with TRBJ2-3; 11 nucleotides match TRBD2. Trimming cost V 4 bases and J 3 bases; bases outside gene matches: 9. Germline V CDR1 and CDR2: MNHNS, SASEGT. This CDR3 spans 17 amino acids. The CDR3 DNA is TGTGCCAGCAGTGGCTATGTTAGCGGGGGGGGTACAGATACGCAGTATTTT. Amino acid sequence: CASSGYVSGGGTDTQYF.

The rearrangement joins TRBV19 to TRBJ2-4; D unresolved. The germline gives CDR1 LNHDA, CDR2 SQIVND (reference sequence). The CDR3 runs 13 residues. The ends were cut back, 5 bases at V and 5 bases at J, with 10 bases in the middle. The CDR3 sequence is CASSPQQENIQYF. CDR3 DNA: TGTGCCAGTAGTCCCCAGCAGGAAAACATTCAGTACTTC. The full variable domain, completed using reference TRBV19 and TRBJ2-4, is DGGITQSPKYLFRKEGQNVTLSCEQNLNHDAMYWYRQDPGQGLRLIYYSQIVNDFQKGDIAEGYSVSREKKESFPLTVTSAQKNPTAFYLCASSPQQENIQYFGAGTRLSVL.

The chain recombines TRBV2 with TRBJ1-5; D uncertain. Germline V gene sequence: CDR1 SNHLY, CDR2 FYNNEI. This CDR3 is 13 amino acids long. The V and J ends lost 8 bases and 4 bases respectively, with 12 bases between them. CDR3 region: CASGLRENQPQHF. CDR3 nucleotide sequence: TGTGCCAGCGGTCTAAGGGAGAATCAGCCCCAGCATTTT.

This clone appeared once. The chain is built from TRBV28 and TRBJ2-2, with D unclear. CDR1 and CDR2 from the germline V gene are MDHEN and SYDVKM. The CDR3 is 16 residues long. V lost 5 bases to trimming and J lost 2 bases, with 15 bases between them. CDR3 in DNA: TGTGCCAGCAGTCGTTTAAGTACACACAACACCGGGGAGCTGTTTTTT. Protein product: CASSRLSTHNTGELFF.

The chain couples TRBV27 to TRBJ1-6; 7 nucleotides align to TRBD1. Germline-derived CDR1 and CDR2 are MNHEY and SMNVEV (reference sequence). The junction had 9 bases not matched to a gene; V was cut back by 7 bases and J by 9 bases. The CDR3 sequence is 14 residues long. CDR3 DNA sequence: TGTGCCAGCACGTCCGGGACAGTTTTTTCACCCCTCCACTTT. Its protein product is CASTSGTVFSPLHF.

The genes are TRBV7-2 and TRBJ2-5; 8 nucleotides align to TRBD1. Per germline, CDR1 SGHTA and CDR2 FQGNSA. The CDR3 runs to 16 residues. Trimming at V came to 6 bases and at J to 4 bases, leaving 13 bases not matched to a gene. Written as DNA, the CDR3 is TGTGCCAGCAGGGACCCAGGGGGCGGATGGCGAGAGACCCAGTACTTC. Its protein product is CASRDPGGGWRETQYF. Based on the CDR3 plus reference TRBV7-2 and TRBJ2-5, the full variable domain is GAGVSQSPSNKVTEKGKDVELRCDPISGHTALYWYRQSLGQGLEFLIYFQGNSAPDKSGLPSDRFSAERTGGSVSTLTIQRTQQEDSAVYLCASRDPGGGWRETQYFGPGTRLLVL.

The V call is TRBV28, the J call TRBJ2-7; tentatively, D is TRBD1 (6 bases). The V and J ends lost 6 bases and 0 bases respectively, with 15 bases between them. This CDR3 comprises 15 residues. Germline CDR1 is MDHEN and CDR2 is SYDVKM. The CDR3 DNA is TGTGCCAGCAGGGAACAGGGTTTTACCTCCTACGAGCAGTACTTC. Translating it yields CASREQGFTSYEQYF.

V gene TRBV28 combines with J gene TRBJ2-6, with D hard to call. The V end was cut by 7 bases, the J end by 0 bases, with 19 bases between. This CDR3 is 18 amino acids long. The germline V gene encodes CDR1 MDHEN and CDR2 SYDVKM. The CDR3 sequence: CASIKSGFLPSGANVLTF. The CDR3 bases are TGTGCCAGCATTAAATCCGGGTTTCTCCCCTCTGGGGCCAACGTCCTGACTTTC. The entire variable domain, with the rest obtained from reference TRBV28 and TRBJ2-6, is as follows: DVKVTQSSRYLVKRTGEKVFLECVQDMDHENMFWYRQDPGLGLRLIYFSYDVKMKEKGDIPEGYSVSREKKERFSLILESASTNQTSMYLCASIKSGFLPSGANVLTFGAGSRLTVL.

This rearrangement joins TRBV5-1 to TRBJ1-2; 9 bases are shared with TRBD1. Germline V gives CDR1 SGHRS, CDR2 YFSETQ. V trimming: 1 base; J trimming: 3 bases; junction bases outside the gene matches: 4. CDR3 size: 15 residues. CDR3 loop: CASSLSQGADYGYTF. In nucleotides, the CDR3 is TGCGCCAGCAGCTTGTCACAGGGGGCGGACTATGGCTACACCTTC.

The rearrangement joins TRBV4-3 to TRBJ2-2; TRBD2 agrees at 7 bases. J lost 6 bases, V lost 0 bases, and 7 bases had no gene match. CDR1 LGHNA and CDR2 YSLEER come from the germline V gene. The CDR3 loop spans 16 amino acids. CDR3 coding DNA: TGCGCCAGCAGCCAAGAGAGTAGCGGGCTCGCCGGGGAGCTGTTTTTT. It is translated as CASSQESSGLAGELFF.

This clone came up a few times. V is TRBV9 and J is TRBJ2-1, with D perhaps matching TRBD1 (6 bases). The CDR3 totals 15 residues. Germline CDR1 is SGDLS and CDR2 is YYNGEE. V shed 0 bases and J shed 0 bases, with 7 bases lying between them. The CDR3 bases are TGTGCCAGCAGCGTAGAGGACAGCTCCTACAATGAGCAGTTCTTC. It is translated as CASSVEDSSYNEQFF. Looking up the rest from reference TRBV9 and TRBJ2-1 gives the full variable domain: DSGVTQTPKHLITATGQRVTLRCSPRSGDLSVYWYQQSLDQGLQFLIQYYNGEERAKGNILERFSAQQFPDLHSELNLSSLELGDSALYFCASSVEDSSYNEQFFGPGTRLTVL.

The rearrangement links TRBV7-2 to TRBJ2-6; no clear D. V was cut by 7 bases and J by 8 bases, with 12 bases left in between. Germline CDR1 is SGHTA and CDR2 is FQGNSA. The CDR3 length is 13 residues. CDR3 coding DNA: TGTGCCAGCACCCCGGAGAGGTCCAACGTCCTGACTTTC. Its translation: CASTPERSNVLTF.

This clone was seen once. This chain uses TRBV10-3 with TRBJ1-5; 9 positions agree with TRBD1. V was clipped by 8 bases and J by 3 bases; unmatched bases: 2. The CDR3 runs 13 residues. Germline V gives CDR1 ENHRY, CDR2 SYGVKD. CDR3 sequence: CAIGQGNNQPQHF. DNA for the CDR3: TGTGCCATCGGACAGGGGAACAATCAGCCCCAGCATTTT.

This sequence joins TRBV7-2 and TRBJ2-1, with TRBD2 identical over 12 bases. Germline-derived CDR1 and CDR2 are SGHTA and FQGNSA. J gave up 3 bases and V 1 base, and 7 bases lay outside the gene matches. This CDR3 spans 18 amino acids. The CDR3 sequence is CASSLGSGLAGNYNEQFF. CDR3 DNA sequence: TGTGCCAGCAGCTTAGGCTCCGGACTAGCGGGGAACTACAATGAGCAGTTCTTC.

The rearrangement uses TRBV18 and TRBJ1-4; 9 bases match TRBD1. Germline CDR1 KGHSH, CDR2 LQKENI. With V trimmed by 3 bases and J by 6 bases, 8 bases remained unmatched. CDR3 length: 16 amino acids. In nucleotides, the CDR3 is TGTGCCAGCTCACCCTTAGGACAGGGGTTATATGAAAAACTGTTTTTT. Amino acids: CASSPLGQGLYEKLFF. Full variable domain (rest looked up from reference TRBV18 and TRBJ1-4): NAGVMQNPRHLVRRRGQEARLRCSPMKGHSHVYWYRQLPEEGLKFMVYLQKENIIDESGMPKERFSAEFPKEGPSILRIQQVVRGDSAAYFCASSPLGQGLYEKLFFGSGTQLSVL.

The rearrangement uses TRBV6-2 or TRBV6-3 and TRBJ2-7; 7 bases are shared with TRBD2. The CDR3 is 15 residues long. The ends lost 0 bases at V and 3 bases at J; junction bases unmatched: 5. Germline V gives CDR1 MNHEY, CDR2 SVGEGT. CDR3 sequence reads: CASSYSGGVNYEQYF. CDR3 DNA: TGTGCCAGCAGTTACTCTGGGGGGGTTAACTACGAGCAGTACTTC.

The V and J genes are TRBV19 and TRBJ2-5, with 8 bases fitting TRBD2. Losses at the gene ends were 10 bases for V and 9 bases for J; bases not matched to a gene: 13. This CDR3 has 13 residues. Germline loops: CDR1 LNHDA, CDR2 SQIVND (reference sequence). This chain's CDR3 is CATVAGPSGAQYF. The CDR3 DNA sequence: TGTGCCACCGTAGCGGGGCCCAGCGGGGCCCAGTACTTC. Combining the CDR3 with reference TRBV19 and TRBJ2-5 gives the whole variable domain DGGITQSPKYLFRKEGQNVTLSCEQNLNHDAMYWYRQDPGQGLRLIYYSQIVNDFQKGDIAEGYSVSREKKESFPLTVTSAQKNPTAFYLCATVAGPSGAQYFGPGTRLLVL.

The chain links TRBV6-5 to TRBJ1-1; possible D gene TRBD1, 5 bases. From germline, CDR1 is MNHEY and CDR2 SVGAGI. The CDR3 has 14 residues. The ends were cut back, 2 bases at V and 1 base at J, with 8 bases in the middle. In DNA form, the CDR3 reads TGTGCCAGCAGTTACCTCGGACAGAACACTGAAGCTTTCTTT. Translation: CASSYLGQNTEAFF.

The J gene is TRBJ2-7, the V gene TRBV28, with TRBD2 matching over 8 bases. With 2 bases clipped from V and 2 bases from J, the junction kept 8 bases outside the gene matches. Germline V CDR1 and CDR2: MDHEN, SYDVKM. The CDR3 runs 16 residues. This chain's CDR3 is CASSLGSGSGAYEQYF. The CDR3 region has the DNA TGTGCCAGCAGTTTAGGGAGCGGGAGTGGGGCCTACGAGCAGTACTTC.

The chain combines TRBV5-5 with TRBJ2-5, with 7 bases lining up with TRBD1. The CDR3 totals 15 residues. CDR1 SGHKS and CDR2 YYEKEE come from the germline V gene (reference sequence). Trimming at V came to 3 bases and at J to 5 bases, leaving 10 bases not matched to a gene. The CDR3 here is CASSSSTGAWETQYF. As DNA, the CDR3 is TGTGCCAGCAGCTCGTCCACAGGGGCTTGGGAGACCCAGTACTTC.

The chain carries TRBV6-2 or TRBV6-3 and TRBJ2-2, with 9 nucleotides matching TRBD2. The CDR3 consists of 18 residues. V lost 0 bases and J lost 5; bases outside the gene matches: 10. Germline loops: CDR1 MNHEY, CDR2 SVGEGT. CDR3 loop: CASSYSPLRGRATGELFF. The CDR3 coding sequence is TGTGCCAGCAGTTACTCCCCTCTTCGCGGGAGGGCAACCGGGGAGCTGTTTTTT.